These T cell receptor delta chains were read from a single sample in a study of Vδ1+ human thymocytes. TCRdb reran clone calling via CATT on the multiplex PCR reads. The table shows over 45,000 delta-chain clones, with approximately 16% occurring only once. The sample was Vdelta1+ gamma-delta thymocytes from the thymus. The receptor source for this set is a boy under two years old who had congenital heart surgery. The CDR3 runs from the conserved cysteine through the conserved F or W. A D gene is named only where the DNA matches it firmly. The size entry is marked missing in some rows and otherwise reads once, few, many or a size class.

clone size,D gene,V gene,J gene,CDR3 protein,CDR3 DNA
-,-,TRDV1,TRDJ1,CALGEHGPDKLIF,TGTGCTCTTGGGGAACATGGCCCCGATAAACTCATCTTT
few,TRDD3,TRDV1,TRDJ1,CALGETKKGPTQYWGIRRGLIF,TGTGCTCTTGGGGAAACGAAAAAGGGTCCTACCCAGTACTGGGGGATACGGAGGGGACTCATCTTT
-,TRDD3,TRDV1,TRDJ1,CALGDASPPRGYFDKLIF,TGTGCTCTTGGGGACGCCTCTCCCCCGAGGGGATACTTCGATAAACTCATCTTT
-,TRDD3,TRDV1,TRDJ1,CALGAFSHPHYWGSSTTDKLIF,TGTGCTCTTGGGGCGTTTTCCCACCCCCACTACTGGGGGTCCTCTACCACCGATAAACTCATCTTT
few,TRDD3,TRDV1,TRDJ1,CALGGPSTVLGDKLIF,TGTGCTCTTGGGGGGCCTTCTACCGTACTGGGGGATAAACTCATCTTT
-,-,TRDV1,TRDJ1,CALGNIAFLPGIRPYKLIF,TGTGCTCTTGGGAATATTGCCTTCCTACCGGGGATACGGCCCTACAAACTCATCTTT
few,TRDD3,TRDV1,TRDJ1,CALGELVAHWGNMIYTDKLIF,TGTGCTCTTGGGGAACTTGTGGCTCACTGGGGAAACATGATATACACCGATAAACTCATCTTT
-,-,TRDV1,TRDJ1,CALGGRSSDKLIF,TGTGCTCTTGGGGGACGGTCGTCCGATAAACTCATCTTT
-,TRDD3,TRDV1,TRDJ1,CALGILHWGITGYTDKLIF,TGTGCTCTTGGGATCCTACACTGGGGGATAACTGGGTACACCGATAAACTCATCTTT
-,-,TRDV1,TRDJ1,CALGTVLRRGYTDKLIF,TGTGCTCTTGGGACCGTCCTACGGAGAGGCTACACCGATAAACTCATCTTT
few,TRDD3,TRDV1,TRDJ1,CALGELCALGDTTDKLIF,TGTGCTCTTGGGGAACTCTGTGCGCTGGGGGATACAACCGATAAACTCATCTTT
medium-sized,-,TRDV2,TRDJ1,CACDTKWGGLIF,TGTGCCTGTGACACCAAATGGGGTGGACTCATCTTT
-,-,TRDV1,TRDJ1,CALGDLIRPGLPIPPGITDTDKLIF,TGTGCTCTTGGGGACCTCATTCGCCCCGGCCTTCCCATCCCGCCAGGGATCACAGACACCGATAAACTCATCTTT
-,TRDD2,TRDV1,TRDJ1,CALGEFLPGRGTDKLIF,TGTGCTCTTGGGGAATTCCTTCCTGGTCGGGGCACCGATAAACTCATCTTT
few,-,TRDV1,TRDJ1,CALGDNSGDPGRYTDKLIF,TGTGCTCTTGGGGACAACTCCGGGGACCCCGGTCGGTACACCGATAAACTCATCTTT
medium-sized,TRDD3,TRDV2,TRDJ1,CAWFTGGSSYTDKLIF,TGTGCCTGGTTTACTGGGGGATCTTCTTACACCGATAAACTCATCTTT
few,TRDD3,TRDV1,TRDJ1,CALGSTGGPPYTDKLIF,TGTGCTCTTGGGAGCACTGGGGGACCTCCGTACACCGATAAACTCATCTTT
few,TRDD3,TRDV1,TRDJ1,CALGEPSPSAQLGASYTDKLIF,TGTGCTCTTGGGGAACCCTCGCCCAGTGCCCAGCTGGGGGCCTCCTACACCGATAAACTCATCTTT
-,TRDD3,TRDV1,TRDJ2,CALHPPNHLYWGRTAQLFF,TGTGCCCTTCACCCCCCCAACCATCTATACTGGGGGAGGACAGCACAACTCTTCTTT
few,TRDD3,TRDV1,TRDJ1,CALGDRYGYWGIQGLIF,TGTGCTCTTGGGGACCGATACGGTTACTGGGGGATTCAAGGGCTCATCTTT
few,TRDD3,TRDV1,TRDJ1,CALCLPPFTGGYLQYTDKLIF,TGTGCTCTATGCCTTCCTCCGTTTACTGGGGGATACCTCCAGTACACCGATAAACTCATCTTT
-,TRDD3,TRDV1,TRDJ1,CALGVDFSYLLLGAKYTDKLIF,TGTGCTCTTGGGGTCGACTTTTCCTATCTTCTACTGGGGGCAAAGTACACCGATAAACTCATCTTT